This T cell receptor beta chain was profiled in a study of shared clonotypes between healthy human individuals (dated by TCRdb to the early 2020s). Study-level background: Three men and a couple of women, aged 18 to 49 years, made up the cohort. To estimate repertoire size and how much clonotypes are shared between individuals, the study performed deep sequencing of blood TCR repertoires from five healthy adults. Libraries were prepared and TCR repertoires were sequenced by different laboratories using diverse techniques, in order to increase sequencing depth and limit assay-specific biases. Leukapheresis yielded between about 0.8 and 8.9 billion PBMCs per donor. Per donor, three plates each were used for CD4 naive and CD4 memory, two for CD8 naive, and one for CD8 memory.

TCR CDR3 regions were amplified from genomic DNA by multiplex PCR using the deep immunoSEQ assay. Genomic DNA extracted from each cell subset was distributed evenly over all wells of several immunoSEQ 96-well plates, and each plate served as one replicate. For sorted subsets, 150 to 200 ng genomic DNA, equal to 30,000 to 35,000 T cell genomes, was loaded into each replicate PCR. The purified libraries were quantified using a Qubit 3.0 fluorometer, sized with a Bioanalyzer 2100, and then quantified again using the KAPA Library Quantification kit. A separate single-read 150-cycle Illumina NextSeq 550 flow cell was used to sequence each immunoSEQ 96-well plate. As for how the authors treated the data: The immunoSEQ output contained only junctional sequences without quality scores, so filtering could not match that applied to full-length reads. To assign V/J genes and CDR3, sequences were annotated against IMGT germline references using PyIR, a Python wrapper for IgBLAST v1.9. Any read was removed if the V/J assignment was weak (E-value above 1e-6), the CDR3 was missing, or the read contained stop codons, out-of-frame junctions, or ambiguous translated residues. V3J clonotypes were defined as sequences sharing the same inferred V gene, J gene, and CDR3 amino acid sequence. To compute the percentage overlap between repertoires, the number of shared unique clonotypes was divided by the size of the smaller repertoire. Richness of each repertoire was evaluated using RTK rarefaction, the Chao1 estimator, and Recon v2.1 estimates of unobserved clonotypes. For all TCRbeta clonotypes obtained by the gDNA method from a handful of donors, generation probabilities were computed with OLGA. TCRdb limited this immuneACCESS table to in-frame rearrangements with V and J called. A share of clones is missing; checked studies link under half to unresolved V genes, and the rest is unexplained. V and J calls and clone size are as listed in that table; D and trimming were resolved from the DNA. The sample has some 2 million clones on record, about 95% of them singletons. The ten largest clonotypes hold more than 0.9% of the sample.

Counted from cysteine to phenylalanine, this CDR3 has 15 amino acids. Only the CDR3 region is kept as DNA, spanning 45 bases read in frame from base 1. Here V drops 6 bases and J drops 3 bases, and the junction holds 7 bases not matched to any gene. CDR1 SGHTA and CDR2 FQGTGA are derived from the germline V gene. Summary of the overall study and its limitations: The small number of donors limited the genetic and exposure-history diversity represented. Roughly 5% of naive CD4, 3% to 4% of naive CD8, 2.3% of memory CD4, and over 0.35% of memory CD8 clonotypes were shared across several donors. Compared with non-shared clonotypes, the clonotypes found in all four sorted-subset donors had higher generation probabilities. Rarefaction of sorted-subset datasets indicated incomplete sequencing despite the large sequencing depth. Pairwise subsampling indicated that sequencing depth was expected to affect the degree of clonotype sharing among donors. Estimated clonotype richness was generally larger for naive than for memory subsets. Sampling was restricted to blood, and TCR repertoires in tissues likely differ from the TCR repertoires found in blood.

For the CD8 naive samples, CD45RO-negative cells were positively selected for CCR7, yielding a CD45RA+CCR7+ population from which TemRA cells were excluded. Healthy HIV-negative adults with no recently reported acute infections or vaccinations were included as donors. Only Caucasian adults living in Nashville, Tennessee, USA were represented among the donors. Blood was collected by leukapheresis, and PBMCs were isolated by Ficoll-Histopaque density gradient centrifugation and then cryopreserved in liquid nitrogen vapor phase. Purity and quantity of every magnetically sorted T cell population were checked by analytical flow cytometry. Genomic DNA was isolated from each sorted fraction and quantified by UV absorbance on a Nanodrop 2000c. In regard to this clone: The antigen it recognizes is unknown. It has no much larger one-base neighbor in the sample; base qualities were not kept.

The specimen sequenced was naive CD8+ T cells sorted from blood. Interpreted using the paper, the cell subset or site label stands for: CD45RA+CCR7+. The sequence came from a man between 18 and 29 years old in good health. The chain links TRBV7-3 with TRBJ2-3, and 9 junction bases match TRBD2. The nucleotide sequence is given as TGTGCCAGCAGTTTTAGCGGGAGTGGGACAGATACGCAGTATTTT. This encodes CASSFSGSGTDTQYF.